The TCR beta chain described here comes from a study of neurological immune-mediated disorders. Study findings and constraints: No sharing of CDR3 amino acid sequences was observed among expanded clones across subjects, suggesting private repertoires in all groups. Healthy controls had more TCR clonal expansion than multiple sclerosis, which showed the least, whereas HTLV-1-associated myelopathy showed the most.

Unsorted libraries used 2 million PBMCs kept at -80 degrees C. As regards this clonotype: Antigen unknown.

The method for making cDNA was 5'RACE, and it used 10-nucleotide random UMIs. MiXCR, run by TCRdb on the 5' RACE reads, gives a single entry per CDR3 protein. The data show approximately 25,000 distinct CDR3 sequences, 20% to 25% seen once. The specimen was PBMCs. The sequence was collected from an older woman in good health.

CDR3 protein: CASSRTEDTDTQYF. The CDR3, as DNA: TGTGCCAGCTCACGGACAGAAGACACAGATACGCAGTATTTT. The rearrangement joins TRBV18 to TRBJ2-3; D might be TRBD1 (6 bases). In germline, CDR1 is KGHSH, CDR2 LQKENI. This CDR3 spans 14 amino acids. The V end lost 4 bases, the J end lost 2 bases, and 10 bases lay between the germline ends.